A selection of T cell receptor beta chains follows, all from one sample in a study of blood T cell repertoires in COVID-19. Sequenced by immunoSEQ multiplex PCR; TCRdb stores in-frame clones only, minus some. Here the sample spans fewer than 45,000 clones, more than 65% being singletons. Material: peripheral blood. The receptors were sampled from a human donor in a cohort sampled during active COVID-19. Each CDR3 is given with its conserved first and last residue. The D gene is left open where the match is weak.

CSASDRADTEAFF,TRBV20-1,TRBD1
CASSLELAGANEQFF,TRBV11-2,TRBD2
CASSQDLASGSADTQYF,TRBV3-1/TRBV3-2,TRBD2
CASSLTAGRTYEQYF,TRBV7-2,.
CASSRDFNQPQHF,TRBV18,.
CASSLRQGINEQYF,TRBV5-4,TRBD1
CASSLSTPFGLISYEQYF,TRBV27,.
CSVGPGQLNTEAFF,TRBV29-1,TRBD1
CAGPRTASYNEQFF,TRBV6-5,.
CASSEVTSYEQYF,TRBV6-1,.
CARIPFQGAKGNTIYF,TRBV27,TRBD1
CASRDRSNQPQHF,TRBV19,.
CASSLVDRSKTQYF,TRBV7-6,TRBD1
CATSRDKTPAGGNTIYF,TRBV15,.
CASSIYTGLEGADTQYF,TRBV19,TRBD2
CASSLGRTDTQYF,TRBV5-4,.
CSVQGGARGPDTQYF,TRBV29-1,.
CASSAGQIYGYTF,TRBV7-2,TRBD1
CASSLTRAAANEQFF,TRBV7-3,.
CASRLVKRLAAAYEQYF,TRBV12-2,.
CASRGTARNQPQHF,TRBV27,TRBD1
CATQPGGKDGNTEAFF,TRBV10-3,.